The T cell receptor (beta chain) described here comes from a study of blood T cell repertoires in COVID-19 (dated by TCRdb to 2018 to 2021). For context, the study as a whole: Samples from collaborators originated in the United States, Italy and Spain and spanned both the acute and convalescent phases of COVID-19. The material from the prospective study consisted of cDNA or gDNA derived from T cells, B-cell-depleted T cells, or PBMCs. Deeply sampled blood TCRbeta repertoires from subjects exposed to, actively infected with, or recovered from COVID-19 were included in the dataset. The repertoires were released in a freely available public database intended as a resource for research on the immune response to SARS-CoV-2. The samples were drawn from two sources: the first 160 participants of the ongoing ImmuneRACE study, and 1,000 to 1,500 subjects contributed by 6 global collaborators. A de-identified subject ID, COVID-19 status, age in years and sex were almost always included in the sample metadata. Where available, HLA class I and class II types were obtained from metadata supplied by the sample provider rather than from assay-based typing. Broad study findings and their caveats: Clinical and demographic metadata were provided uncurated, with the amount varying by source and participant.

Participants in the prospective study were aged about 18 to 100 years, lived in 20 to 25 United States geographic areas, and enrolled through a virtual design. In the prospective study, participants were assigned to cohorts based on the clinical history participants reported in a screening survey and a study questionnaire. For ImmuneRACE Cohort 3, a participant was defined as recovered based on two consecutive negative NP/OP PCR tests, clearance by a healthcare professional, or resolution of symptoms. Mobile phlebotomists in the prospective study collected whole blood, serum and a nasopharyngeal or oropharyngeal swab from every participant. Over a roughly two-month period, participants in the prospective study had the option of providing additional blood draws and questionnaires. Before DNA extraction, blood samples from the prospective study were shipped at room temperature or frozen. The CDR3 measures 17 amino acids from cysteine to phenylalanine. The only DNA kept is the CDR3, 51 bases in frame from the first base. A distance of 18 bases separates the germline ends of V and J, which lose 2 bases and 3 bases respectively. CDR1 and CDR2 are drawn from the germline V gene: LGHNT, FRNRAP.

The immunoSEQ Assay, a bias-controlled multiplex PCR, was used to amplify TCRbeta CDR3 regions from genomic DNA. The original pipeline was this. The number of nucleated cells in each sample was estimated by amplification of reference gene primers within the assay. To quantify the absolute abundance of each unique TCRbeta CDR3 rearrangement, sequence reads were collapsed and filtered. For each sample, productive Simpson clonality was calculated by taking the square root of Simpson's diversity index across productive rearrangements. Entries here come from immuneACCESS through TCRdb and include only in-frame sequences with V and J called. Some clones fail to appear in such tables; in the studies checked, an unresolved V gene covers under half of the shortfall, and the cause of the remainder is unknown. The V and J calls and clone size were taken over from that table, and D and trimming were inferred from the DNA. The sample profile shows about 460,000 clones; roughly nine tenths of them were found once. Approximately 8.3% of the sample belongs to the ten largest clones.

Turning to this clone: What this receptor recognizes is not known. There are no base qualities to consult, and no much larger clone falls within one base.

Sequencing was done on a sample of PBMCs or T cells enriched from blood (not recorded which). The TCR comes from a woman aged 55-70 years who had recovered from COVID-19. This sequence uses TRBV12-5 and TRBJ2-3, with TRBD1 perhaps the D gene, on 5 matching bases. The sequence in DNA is TGTGCTAGTGGTTTGCCTTTCCAGACAGTGGGGACAGATACGCAGTATTTT. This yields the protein CASGLPFQTVGTDTQYF.